This is a list of T cell receptor beta chains from one sample in a study of OX40 agonist ivuxolimab in advanced cancers. Sequencing used immunoSEQ multiplex PCR; TCRdb keeps in-frame clones, though not all of them. This sample yields around 83,000 clones, of which roughly nine tenths are seen a single time; roughly 2.1% belongs to the top ten. Sample: CD4+ or CD8+ T cells sorted from blood, taken in a trial of the OX40 agonist ivuxolimab. The receptor source for this set is an adult with an advanced solid tumor such as melanoma, head and neck, liver or kidney cancer. The CDR3 runs from the conserved cysteine through the conserved F or W. The order of the fields is J gene, clone size, D gene, V gene, CDR3 DNA, CDR3 protein. The D gene is left open where the match is weak. Expanded clones are given a class, and other clones once, few, many or no size at all.

j_call: TRBJ2-2
clone_size: .
d_call: TRBD2
v_call: TRBV4-1
cdr3_nt: TGCGCCAGCAGCCAAAGGGATTTGATAGCGGGAGGTACGGTCACCGGGGAGCTGTTTTTT
cdr3_aa: CASSQRDLIAGGTVTGELFF

j_call: TRBJ2-1
clone_size: .
d_call: TRBD2
v_call: TRBV19
cdr3_nt: TGTGCCAGTAAGACTAGCGGGCTTCCGGATGAGCAGTTCTTC
cdr3_aa: CASKTSGLPDEQFF

j_call: TRBJ2-1
clone_size: .
d_call: TRBD1
v_call: TRBV11-2
cdr3_nt: TGTGCCAGCAGCCGTCGACAGGGCAATGAGCAGTTCTTC
cdr3_aa: CASSRRQGNEQFF

j_call: TRBJ2-5
clone_size: .
d_call: .
v_call: TRBV4-1
cdr3_nt: TGCGCCAGCAGCCAAGCTCAGTTGGAGACCCAGTACTTC
cdr3_aa: CASSQAQLETQYF

j_call: TRBJ2-7
clone_size: .
d_call: TRBD1
v_call: TRBV2
cdr3_nt: TGTGCCCCCATCGGGACAGGGGGGGGCGGGCGCCTCTACGAGCAGTACTTC
cdr3_aa: CAPIGTGGGGRLYEQYF

j_call: TRBJ1-1
clone_size: .
d_call: .
v_call: TRBV11-2
cdr3_nt: TGTGCCAGCAGCTTAACCTTGGGGGGCCTCACTGAAGCTTTCTTT
cdr3_aa: CASSLTLGGLTEAFF

j_call: TRBJ2-2
clone_size: once
d_call: .
v_call: TRBV10-3
cdr3_nt: TGTGCCATCAGTGAGCCGGTCGGCCAGGGCAGCGGGGAGCTGTTTTTT
cdr3_aa: CAISEPVGQGSGELFF

j_call: TRBJ2-4
clone_size: .
d_call: TRBD2
v_call: TRBV4-3
cdr3_nt: TGCGCCAGCAGCCCCGACGGGCTAGCGGGAGGTGGCCAAGGCATTCAGTACTTC
cdr3_aa: CASSPDGLAGGGQGIQYF

j_call: TRBJ2-1
clone_size: .
d_call: TRBD2
v_call: TRBV7-6
cdr3_nt: TGTGCCAGCAGCTTAGTTGCGGGAGGCAAAGAGCAGTTCTTC
cdr3_aa: CASSLVAGGKEQFF

j_call: TRBJ1-5
clone_size: .
d_call: TRBD1
v_call: TRBV19
cdr3_nt: TGTGCCAGTAGTATCGGGACAGGGAATCAGCCCCAGCATTTT
cdr3_aa: CASSIGTGNQPQHF

j_call: TRBJ2-3
clone_size: once
d_call: TRBD2
v_call: TRBV9
cdr3_nt: TGTGCCAGCAGCTTGGGACTAGCGGGAGGGCGAGATACGCAGTATTTT
cdr3_aa: CASSLGLAGGRDTQYF

j_call: TRBJ2-4
clone_size: .
d_call: TRBD1
v_call: TRBV4-3
cdr3_nt: TGCGCCAGCAGCCAATTTTCCGAGGGGGCTACTTACATTCAGTACTTC
cdr3_aa: CASSQFSEGATYIQYF

j_call: TRBJ2-1
clone_size: few
d_call: .
v_call: TRBV5-1
cdr3_nt: TGCGCCAGCAGCCCGGGCGCTCTAGCGAACAATGAGCAGTTCTTC
cdr3_aa: CASSPGALANNEQFF

j_call: TRBJ1-5
clone_size: .
d_call: TRBD1
v_call: TRBV5-1
cdr3_nt: TGCGCCAGCAGCTCGGGACAGGGCAATCAGCCCCAGCATTTT
cdr3_aa: CASSSGQGNQPQHF

j_call: TRBJ2-7
clone_size: .
d_call: .
v_call: TRBV29-1
cdr3_nt: TGCAGCGTGTCGAGCTCCTACGAGCAGTACTTC
cdr3_aa: CSVSSSYEQYF

j_call: TRBJ2-1
clone_size: few
d_call: .
v_call: TRBV6-6
cdr3_nt: TGTGCCAGCAATCGGGACACCTCCTACAATGAGCAGTTCTTC
cdr3_aa: CASNRDTSYNEQFF

j_call: TRBJ1-4
clone_size: .
d_call: TRBD1
v_call: TRBV11-2
cdr3_nt: TGTGCCAGCAGCAAACTAACGGGACAGGGGAATGAAAAACTGTTTTTT
cdr3_aa: CASSKLTGQGNEKLFF

j_call: TRBJ1-2
clone_size: .
d_call: .
v_call: TRBV7-2
cdr3_nt: TGTGCCAGCAGCCCAGTCTTGGGGACCTCGGGTGGCTACACCTTC
cdr3_aa: CASSPVLGTSGGYTF

j_call: TRBJ1-2
clone_size: .
d_call: .
v_call: TRBV30
cdr3_nt: TGTGCCTGGAGTGTAAAGGGCGGGAGCGGCTACACCTTC
cdr3_aa: CAWSVKGGSGYTF

j_call: TRBJ2-3
clone_size: .
d_call: .
v_call: TRBV5-8
cdr3_nt: TGTGCCAGCAGCTTGCACGCGAGCTCAGATACGCAGTATTTT
cdr3_aa: CASSLHASSDTQYF

j_call: TRBJ2-5
clone_size: .
d_call: .
v_call: TRBV2
cdr3_nt: TGTGCCAGCAGTGATAATAGGGAAGGGTCCAGTGGGACCCAGTACTTC
cdr3_aa: CASSDNREGSSGTQYF

j_call: TRBJ1-2
clone_size: .
d_call: .
v_call: TRBV20-1
cdr3_nt: TGCAGTGCAATCCTTAACTATGGCTACACCTTC
cdr3_aa: CSAILNYGYTF

j_call: TRBJ2-6
clone_size: .
d_call: .
v_call: TRBV9
cdr3_nt: TGTGCCAGCAGCGTAGTGAGTGGGGCCAACGTCCTGACTTTC
cdr3_aa: CASSVVSGANVLTF

j_call: TRBJ2-1
clone_size: .
d_call: TRBD2
v_call: TRBV5-1
cdr3_nt: TGCGCCAGCAGCCCCCCCACTAGCGGGAGGGCCGCCAATGAGCAGTTCTTC
cdr3_aa: CASSPPTSGRAANEQFF

j_call: TRBJ2-7
clone_size: .
d_call: TRBD1
v_call: TRBV7-2
cdr3_nt: TGTGCCAGCAGCGGGGGACGTGGGACAGCCTACGAGCAGTACTTC
cdr3_aa: CASSGGRGTAYEQYF

j_call: TRBJ2-1
clone_size: .
d_call: TRBD2
v_call: TRBV6-1
cdr3_nt: TGTGCCAGCAGTGAACTTGCCGGGACTAGCGGGATTACCTACAATGAGCAGTTCTTC
cdr3_aa: CASSELAGTSGITYNEQFF

j_call: TRBJ1-2
clone_size: once
d_call: .
v_call: TRBV7-9
cdr3_nt: TGTGCCAGCAGCTTAGCGGCCTCAAGAGTTCAGGCCACCTTC
cdr3_aa: CASSLAASRVQATF

j_call: TRBJ2-7
clone_size: .
d_call: .
v_call: TRBV5-8
cdr3_nt: TGTGCCAGCAGCTTTTTTTGGACCTTGGCTTCCGAGCAGTACTTC
cdr3_aa: CASSFFWTLASEQYF

j_call: TRBJ1-5
clone_size: .
d_call: .
v_call: TRBV19
cdr3_nt: TGTGCCAGTACCCCGGGGACACGACTCTCTAATCAGCCCCAGCATTTT
cdr3_aa: CASTPGTRLSNQPQHF

j_call: TRBJ2-7
clone_size: .
d_call: .
v_call: TRBV5-1
cdr3_nt: TGCGCCAGCAGCCAGAGCTACGAGCAGTACTTC
cdr3_aa: CASSQSYEQYF

j_call: TRBJ2-5
clone_size: .
d_call: .
v_call: TRBV10-3
cdr3_nt: TGTGCCATACGCATGGGCAGCCAAGAGACCCAGTACTTC
cdr3_aa: CAIRMGSQETQYF

j_call: TRBJ2-3
clone_size: .
d_call: TRBD2
v_call: TRBV2
cdr3_nt: TGTGCCAGCGGGGGACTAGCGGGAGTAACAGATACGCAGTATTTT
cdr3_aa: CASGGLAGVTDTQYF

j_call: TRBJ2-1
clone_size: once
d_call: .
v_call: TRBV7-7
cdr3_nt: TGTGCTAGCAGCTTAGATCCAGGGGCCTCCTACAATGAGCAGTTCTTC
cdr3_aa: CASSLDPGASYNEQFF

j_call: TRBJ2-2
clone_size: .
d_call: TRBD1
v_call: TRBV28
cdr3_nt: TGTGCCAGCAGGGGGGGACAGGGGTTACGGGAGCTGTTTTTT
cdr3_aa: CASRGGQGLRELFF

j_call: TRBJ2-2
clone_size: .
d_call: TRBD1
v_call: TRBV7-2
cdr3_nt: TGTGCCAGCAGCCCTGGACAGGGAAACACCGGGGAGCTGTTTTTT
cdr3_aa: CASSPGQGNTGELFF

j_call: TRBJ2-3
clone_size: .
d_call: .
v_call: TRBV6-1
cdr3_nt: TGTGCCAGCAACGGGGGTCCGGAAAATACGCAGTATTTT
cdr3_aa: CASNGGPENTQYF

j_call: TRBJ2-1
clone_size: .
d_call: .
v_call: TRBV10-3
cdr3_nt: TGTGCCATCAGTGAGACAAGTCGCAGGAGCTCCTACAATGAGCAGTTCTTC
cdr3_aa: CAISETSRRSSYNEQFF

j_call: TRBJ2-6
clone_size: .
d_call: TRBD1
v_call: TRBV6-5
cdr3_nt: TGTGCCAGCAGTTTCGGACAGGGAGGGGCCAACGTCCTGACTTTC
cdr3_aa: CASSFGQGGANVLTF

j_call: TRBJ2-3
clone_size: .
d_call: .
v_call: TRBV9
cdr3_nt: TGTGCCAGCAGCGTAGAAGCAGCCACAGATACGCAGTATTTT
cdr3_aa: CASSVEAATDTQYF

j_call: TRBJ1-4
clone_size: .
d_call: TRBD1
v_call: TRBV15
cdr3_nt: TGTGCCACCAGCAGAGATGGTCCTTTCCGACGGGACAGGGAGAATGAAAAACTGTTTTTT
cdr3_aa: CATSRDGPFRRDRENEKLFF

j_call: TRBJ2-2
clone_size: .
d_call: TRBD2
v_call: TRBV4-2
cdr3_nt: TGTGCCAGCAGCCAATTAAGCGGGAGGGCCGGGGAGCTGTTTTTT
cdr3_aa: CASSQLSGRAGELFF

j_call: TRBJ1-2
clone_size: .
d_call: .
v_call: TRBV5-4
cdr3_nt: TGTGCCAGCAGCTTGGACGGAGCAGGCTACACCTTC
cdr3_aa: CASSLDGAGYTF

j_call: TRBJ2-1
clone_size: .
d_call: .
v_call: TRBV4-1
cdr3_nt: TGCGCCAGCAGCCAAGGCGGGACCCCCTGGGATGAGCAGTTCTTC
cdr3_aa: CASSQGGTPWDEQFF

j_call: TRBJ2-1
clone_size: .
d_call: .
v_call: TRBV5-1
cdr3_nt: TGCGCCAGCAGCTCGACGCCCGTTGGTGAGCAGTTCTTC
cdr3_aa: CASSSTPVGEQFF

j_call: TRBJ2-7
clone_size: .
d_call: .
v_call: TRBV6-1
cdr3_nt: TGTGCCAGCAGGGGGGTAGGGTCCTACGAGCAGTACTTC
cdr3_aa: CASRGVGSYEQYF

j_call: TRBJ1-5
clone_size: .
d_call: TRBD1
v_call: TRBV28
cdr3_nt: TGTGCCAGCAGTTTTCGTGGGACAGACAATCAGCCCCAGCATTTT
cdr3_aa: CASSFRGTDNQPQHF

j_call: TRBJ1-6
clone_size: .
d_call: .
v_call: TRBV2
cdr3_nt: TGTGCCAGCAGTGCCGAAGTCCGCCGGCTCCACTTT
cdr3_aa: CASSAEVRRLHF

j_call: TRBJ2-3
clone_size: .
d_call: .
v_call: TRBV20-1
cdr3_nt: TGCAGTGCCCGGACAGATACGCAGTATTTT
cdr3_aa: CSARTDTQYF

j_call: TRBJ1-4
clone_size: .
d_call: .
v_call: TRBV14
cdr3_nt: TGTGCCAGCAGCCGAAGCATTAATGAAAAACTGTTTTTT
cdr3_aa: CASSRSINEKLFF

j_call: TRBJ2-7
clone_size: .
d_call: .
v_call: TRBV6-5
cdr3_nt: TGTGCCAGCAGTGAAGGCTACGAGCAGTACTTC
cdr3_aa: CASSEGYEQYF

j_call: TRBJ2-5
clone_size: .
d_call: TRBD2
v_call: TRBV6-6
cdr3_nt: TGTGCCAGCAGCTTCCTAGCGGGAGAGACGGAGACCCAGTACTTC
cdr3_aa: CASSFLAGETETQYF

j_call: TRBJ1-3
clone_size: few
d_call: .
v_call: TRBV28
cdr3_nt: TGTGCCAGCAGTTTAAGACGCATGAGTGACACCATATATTTT
cdr3_aa: CASSLRRMSDTIYF

j_call: TRBJ2-7
clone_size: .
d_call: .
v_call: TRBV10-1
cdr3_nt: TGCGCCAGCCCAAAGACATCCTACTACGAGCAGTACTTC
cdr3_aa: CASPKTSYYEQYF

j_call: TRBJ2-1
clone_size: .
d_call: .
v_call: TRBV7-2
cdr3_nt: TGTGCCAGCAGCTTTTTCGGTCTAGCAGACAATGAGCAGTTCTTC
cdr3_aa: CASSFFGLADNEQFF

j_call: TRBJ2-5
clone_size: .
d_call: TRBD2
v_call: TRBV18
cdr3_nt: TGTGCCAGCTCTCAAAACAGACCTCCCGGGAGGACCCAAGAGATGGGGACCCAGTACTTC
cdr3_aa: CASSQNRPPGRTQEMGTQYF

j_call: TRBJ2-7
clone_size: .
d_call: .
v_call: TRBV30
cdr3_nt: TGTGCCTGGAATGAGGGCTCCTACGAGCAGTACTTC
cdr3_aa: CAWNEGSYEQYF

j_call: TRBJ2-5
clone_size: .
d_call: TRBD2
v_call: TRBV5-1
cdr3_nt: TGCGCCAGCAGCGTGACTAGCGGATCGGAGACCCAGTACTTC
cdr3_aa: CASSVTSGSETQYF

j_call: TRBJ2-7
clone_size: .
d_call: TRBD1
v_call: TRBV5-4
cdr3_nt: TGTGCCAGCAGCGTGACCGGGACAGCCACCTACGAGCAGTACTTC
cdr3_aa: CASSVTGTATYEQYF